This T cell receptor (beta chain) derives from a study of T cell changes during pregnancy in multiple sclerosis. Trimming removed 3 bases from V and 1 base from J, with 9 bases in between. Germline assignment: CDR1 SQVTM and CDR2 ANQGSEA. The CDR3 covers 13 residues. Clones were read by immunoSEQ multiplex PCR, and TCRdb kept only the in-frame ones, dropping some. The table has 50,000 to 70,000 clones, just under 95% seen once. The chain employs TRBV29-1 and TRBJ1-1; D is possibly TRBD1 (5 bases). The sequenced sample was peripheral blood, obtained in the second trimester of pregnancy. This TCR came from a female donor with multiple sclerosis, enrolled in a pregnancy study. CDR3 in DNA: TGCAGCGTTGAGCGGACAACGAACACTGAAGCTTTCTTT. Its protein product is CSVERTTNTEAFF.